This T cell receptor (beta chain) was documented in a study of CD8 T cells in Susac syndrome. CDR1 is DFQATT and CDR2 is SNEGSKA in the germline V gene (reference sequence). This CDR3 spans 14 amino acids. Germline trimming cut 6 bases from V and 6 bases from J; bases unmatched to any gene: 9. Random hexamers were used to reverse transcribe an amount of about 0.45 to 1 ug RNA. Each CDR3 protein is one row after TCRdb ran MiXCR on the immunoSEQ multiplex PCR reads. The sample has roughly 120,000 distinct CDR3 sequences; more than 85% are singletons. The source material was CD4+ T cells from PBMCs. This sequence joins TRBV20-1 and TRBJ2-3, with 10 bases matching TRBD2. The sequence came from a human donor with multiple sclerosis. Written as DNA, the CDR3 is TGCAGTGCACAGAGCGGGGGGGCCGGGGATACGCAGTATTTT. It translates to CSAQSGGAGDTQYF.